Each of the 7 T cell receptor beta chains below was sequenced from the same sample in a study of T cells in Graves' hyperthyroidism and ophthalmopathy. RNA transcripts were the template for amplifying TCR beta CDR3 regions. RT-PCR in the first round (using the HTBI primer set) targeted the TCR CDR3. TCRdb ran MiXCR on the multiplex PCR reads and lists one entry per CDR3 protein. The data show 690,000 or so distinct CDR3 sequences, around a sixth seen once. Material for sequencing was blood. The source is a woman aged 50 to 65 with Graves' hyperthyroidism that later progressed to Graves' ophthalmopathy.

About this clonotype: This may arise from a read error, as a much more abundant clone is one base away. The chain uses TRBV29-1 and TRBJ1-1; tentative D call: TRBD1 (6 bases). The CDR3 is 14 residues long. Germline CDR1 reads SQVTM; CDR2 reads ANQGSEA. CDR3 in amino acids: CSVGLWGARTETFF. DNA of the CDR3: TGCAGCGTTGGCCTGTGGGGGGCGCGGACTGAAACTTTCTTT.

This CDR3 reads CASKARAGTGELFF. CDR3 DNA: TGCGCCAGCAAGGCCAGGGCGGGAACCGGGGAGCTGTTTTTT. The J gene is TRBJ2-2, the V gene TRBV10-1; the D gene is possibly TRBD2 (6 bases). The CDR3 has 14 residues. Deletions cut 7 bases from V and 5 bases from J, with 14 bases between. Germline-derived CDR1 and CDR2 are WNHNN and SYGVQD (reference sequence).

This clonotype was seen repeatedly, ten times or more. The J gene is TRBJ2-7, the V gene TRBV12-3 or TRBV12-4, with 9 bases lining up with TRBD2. There are 19 residues in the CDR3. V shed 0 bases and J 0 bases; nucleotides not matched to a gene: 12. The CDR3 sequence: CASSLARGSGGVSSYEQYF. The CDR3 DNA sequence: TGTGCCAGCAGTTTAGCGCGGGGTAGCGGGGGCGTCAGCTCCTACGAGCAGTACTTC.

The chain has TRBV2 and TRBJ1-2; D remains ambiguous. Germline lookup yields CDR1 SNHLY and CDR2 FYNNEI. The CDR3 is 12 residues long. V was cut by 2 bases and J by 9 bases, with 10 bases left in between. Here the CDR3 DNA reads TGTGCCAGCAGTGAAAGTTTCTGGAGCTACACCTTC. Protein product: CASSESFWSYTF.

This clonotype was observed many times. The chain joins TRBV5-1 to TRBJ2-3; 7 nucleotides agree with TRBD1. V was clipped by 6 bases and J by 3 bases; unmatched bases: 7. The germline V gene has CDR1 SGHRS and CDR2 YFSETQ. This CDR3 is 14 amino acids long. The CDR3 here is CASKSAGGTDTQYF. The CDR3 DNA sequence: TGCGCCAGCAAGTCGGCAGGGGGAACAGATACGCAGTATTTT.

This clonotype was seen once. Just one base apart from a much larger clone, this may be a read error. The CDR3 end shows no conserved phenylalanine or tryptophan, and so a read error is likely. The chain links TRBV5-1 to TRBJ1-1; TRBD1 matches 8 bases. Germline CDR1 and CDR2: SGHRS and YFSETQ. This CDR3 region has 13 residues. The J segment lost 5 bases and the V segment lost 2 bases, leaving 2 bases of the junction unmatched. The CDR3 sequence: CASSFYRGTEAFL. Written as DNA, the CDR3 is TGCGCCAGCAGCTTTTACAGGGGGACTGAAGCTTTCCTT.

In the case of this clonotype: Possible read error: a much larger clone is one base away. Without the conserved terminal phenylalanine or tryptophan, this CDR3 likely stems from a read error. This rearrangement joins TRBV6-1 to TRBJ1-5; D ambiguous. Germline-derived CDR1 and CDR2 are MNHNS and SASEGT. The CDR3 extends over 16 amino acids. The V gene lost 3 bases and the J gene lost 3 bases, with 15 bases spanning the gap. CDR3 nucleotide sequence: TGTGCCAGCAGTGAGCAGCGTCAGTACAACAATCAGCCCCAGCATTTG. Protein: CASSEQRQYNNQPQHL.